These T cell receptor beta chains were read from a single sample in a study of cytomegalovirus exposure and HLA in healthy donors. Sequencing was performed with immunoSEQ multiplex PCR; in TCRdb, only in-frame clones are kept and a portion is missing. The sample has fewer than 200,000 clones, 65% to 70% seen once; the top ten hold roughly 4%. The sample taken for sequencing was PBMCs. Receptors were obtained from a woman between 18 and 29 years old in good health and CMV-seropositive. CDR3s include the opening cysteine and the closing phenylalanine or tryptophan. D genes are given only for firm matches. The listing skips clone size in some rows; elsewhere it reads once, few, many or a size class.

v_call,j_call,clone_size,d_call,cdr3_length,cdr3_nt,cdr3_aa
TRBV2,TRBJ2-5,few,TRBD1,14,TGTGCCAGCAGTGAAACGGCACAGGGGGGGACCCAGTACTTC,CASSETAQGGTQYF
TRBV10-3,TRBJ1-1,-,-,13,TGTGCCATCAGTTTGACAGCGAACACTGAAGCTTTCTTT,CAISLTANTEAFF
TRBV5-1,TRBJ1-5,-,TRBD1,15,TGCGCCAGCAGCTCCCAGGGGGCGCGGGGTCAGCCCCAGCATTTT,CASSSQGARGQPQHF
TRBV4-3,TRBJ1-6,-,-,17,TGCGCCAGCAGCCAAGATGCGGTTAGCTCCTATAATTCACCCCTCCACTTT,CASSQDAVSSYNSPLHF
TRBV30,TRBJ1-2,-,TRBD1,15,TGTGCCTGGAGTAGACAGGGGTTTACTACTAGCGGCTACACCTTC,CAWSRQGFTTSGYTF
TRBV18,TRBJ2-7,few,TRBD2,16,TGTGCCAGCTCACCACCGAACCTAGCGGGGGGCTACGAGCAGTACTTC,CASSPPNLAGGYEQYF
TRBV4-3,TRBJ2-2,-,-,15,TGCGCCAGCAGCCAAGAGTTACGGTTGACCGGGGAGCTGTTTTTT,CASSQELRLTGELFF
TRBV7-8,TRBJ2-3,few,TRBD2,15,TGTGCCAGCAGCTGGACTAGCGGGAGTGCAGATACGCAGTATTTT,CASSWTSGSADTQYF
TRBV5-1,TRBJ2-1,-,-,14,TGCGCCAGCAGCTGGGACATACCATACAATGAGCAGTTCTTC,CASSWDIPYNEQFF
TRBV5-1,TRBJ1-1,few,-,14,TGCGCCAGCAGCCCGGTCCTACAGGGAAATGAAGCTTTCTTT,CASSPVLQGNEAFF
TRBV2,TRBJ2-7,-,-,14,TGTGCCAGCAGTGAAGATTTGAGGGCTTACGAGCAGTACTTC,CASSEDLRAYEQYF
TRBV5-1,TRBJ2-2,-,-,16,TGCGCCAGCAGCATCTGCTGTCGAGGGAACACCGGGGAGCTGTTTTTT,CASSICCRGNTGELFF
TRBV7-6,TRBJ1-5,-,-,14,TGTGCCAGCAGCTTAAGACAGGGCAATCAGCCCCAGCATTTT,CASSLRQGNQPQHF
TRBV18,TRBJ1-1,-,-,15,TGTGCCAGCTCACAAAAACGTACAGGGTCTGTTGAAGCTTTCTTT,CASSQKRTGSVEAFF
TRBV6-6,TRBJ2-5,-,TRBD2,16,TGTGCCAGCAGAGGGACTAGCGGGGGGAAACAAGAGACCCAGTACTTC,CASRGTSGGKQETQYF
TRBV4-1,TRBJ1-1,-,-,15,TGCGCCAGCAGCCAACTAAGAACAGGGAACACTGAAGCTTTCTTT,CASSQLRTGNTEAFF
TRBV19,TRBJ1-5,-,-,14,TGTGCCAGTAGTACCGGTTTAAGCAATCAGCCCCAGCATTTT,CASSTGLSNQPQHF
TRBV30,TRBJ1-1,-,TRBD1,19,TGTGCCTGTAGGACAGGGGGCCGAATAAGACATGAATCGAACACTGAAGCTTTCTTT,CACRTGGRIRHESNTEAFF
TRBV28,TRBJ2-7,once,TRBD1,14,TGTGCCAGCAGTACCGGGACAGGGATTTACGAGCAGTACTTC,CASSTGTGIYEQYF
TRBV19,TRBJ1-5,-,TRBD1,15,TGTGCCAGTAGTATAATAGGACAGGGAAATCAGCCCCAGCATTTT,CASSIIGQGNQPQHF
TRBV19,TRBJ1-5,-,-,15,TGTGCCAGTACCACAGGATTCTCAGGCAATCAGCCCCAGCATTTT,CASTTGFSGNQPQHF
TRBV5-4,TRBJ2-1,-,-,15,TGTGCCAGCAGCTTGTCCGGGAGCCGGTACAATGAGCAGTTCTTC,CASSLSGSRYNEQFF
TRBV27,TRBJ1-2,-,TRBD1,16,TGTGCCAGCAGTTTAGAACCGGGACAGCGAAACTATGGCTACACCTTC,CASSLEPGQRNYGYTF
TRBV7-2,TRBJ1-2,-,TRBD1,16,TGTGCCAGCAGCTTAGCCCCGGGACAGGGGGTCTATGGCTACACCTTC,CASSLAPGQGVYGYTF
TRBV6-6,TRBJ1-1,-,-,14,TGTGCCAGCAGCTCCGGGTCATTGAACACTGAAGCTTTCTTT,CASSSGSLNTEAFF
TRBV9,TRBJ1-5,-,TRBD1,13,TGTCCTCTCCGGGACAGGGACAATCAGCCCCAGCATTTT,CPLRDRDNQPQHF
TRBV19,TRBJ2-3,-,-,16,TGTGCCAGTAGTACTCGTGGGGTAGCGTCCACAGATACGCAGTATTTT,CASSTRGVASTDTQYF